This T cell receptor (beta chain) emerged from a study of blood T cell repertoires in COVID-19. On the study more broadly: In each case, the material was cDNA or gDNA derived from T cells, B-cell-depleted T cells, or PBMCs.

Between the trimmed V and J ends, which lost 5 bases and 2 bases, there was a span of 17 bases. CDR3 length equals 16 residues. Germline V CDR1 and CDR2: MNHEY, SMNVEV (reference sequence). Sequencing was performed with immunoSEQ multiplex PCR; in TCRdb, only in-frame clones are kept and a portion is missing. The sample contains about 15,000 clones, roughly 91% of which appear only once. Sequencing was done on a sample of peripheral blood. The sequence was obtained from a woman aged 70 to 79 in a cohort sampled during active or convalescent COVID-19. The chain uses TRBV27 and TRBJ2-3; TRBD2 is a possible D gene (6 bases). This CDR3 is CASSQLAGGLTDTQYF. The CDR3 DNA sequence: TGTGCCAGCAGTCAATTGGCCGGGGGACTCACAGATACGCAGTATTTT.